A single sample gave rise to the 32 T cell receptor beta chains below, sequenced in a study of blood T cell repertoires in COVID-19. Sequencing used immunoSEQ multiplex PCR; TCRdb keeps in-frame clones, though not all of them. The sample records 150,000 to 200,000 clones, around 79% being singletons. The specimen was peripheral blood. The receptors were sampled from a man aged 55 to 70 with active or convalescent COVID-19.

The rearrangement links TRBV5-1 to TRBJ2-1; 10 nucleotides agree with TRBD2. The germline CDR1 and CDR2 sequences are SGHRS and YFSETQ. The ends lost 3 bases at V and 9 bases at J; junction bases unmatched: 3. The CDR3 has 13 amino acids. CDR3 DNA: TGCGCCAGCAGCTCCGGACTAGCGGTTGAGCAGTTCTTC. The encoded protein is CASSSGLAVEQFF.

The V call is TRBV7-9, the J call TRBJ1-2; 7 positions match TRBD1. The CDR3 is 13 amino acids. J gave up 6 bases and V 3 bases, and 4 bases lay outside the gene matches. Germline V gene sequence: CDR1 SEHNR, CDR2 FQNEAQ (reference sequence). CDR3 amino acids: CASSFSRGDGYTF. The CDR3 bases are TGTGCCAGCAGCTTTTCCAGGGGGGATGGCTACACCTTC.

V usage is TRBV11-3 and J usage is TRBJ2-6; no clear D. This CDR3 region has 15 residues. Germline V gene sequence: CDR1 SGHNT, CDR2 YENEEA. The V end lost 3 bases, the J end lost 0 bases, and 6 bases lay between the germline ends. CDR3: CASSFSSSGANVLTF. The CDR3 DNA follows: TGTGCCAGCAGCTTTAGTAGCTCTGGGGCCAACGTCCTGACTTTC.

This clone has more than one count but fewer than ten. The chain carries TRBV2 and TRBJ1-1; 8 bases are a match to TRBD1. Germline V gene lookup returns CDR1 SNHLY and CDR2 FYNNEI. Trimming took 6 bases from V and 0 from J; bases not matched to a gene: 3. This CDR3 is 14 amino acids long. CDR3 amino acids: CASRDRGLNTEAFF. DNA for the CDR3: TGTGCCAGCAGAGACAGGGGCTTGAACACTGAAGCTTTCTTT.

The rearrangement joins TRBV18 to TRBJ2-7; the match to TRBD1 covers 8 bases. Per germline, CDR1 KGHSH and CDR2 LQKENI. This CDR3 is built from 15 residues. V shed 3 bases, J shed 4 bases, and the junction held 8 bases outside the gene matches. In DNA, the CDR3 is TGTGCCAGCTCACCGCCAGGGGGCTCCCAGTACGAGCAGTACTTC. Amino acids: CASSPPGGSQYEQYF.

V usage is TRBV5-1 and J usage is TRBJ2-7, with TRBD1 matching over 9 bases. The V segment lost 2 bases and the J segment 5 bases; nucleotides outside the gene matches: 8. CDR3 size: 15 residues. Germline V gene lookup returns CDR1 SGHRS and CDR2 YFSETQ. CDR3 protein: CASSLWTGAKNEQYF. CDR3 DNA: TGCGCCAGCAGCTTATGGACAGGGGCAAAGAACGAGCAGTACTTC.

The V and J genes are TRBV18 and TRBJ2-3; 9 bases are a match to TRBD2. CDR1 is KGHSH, CDR2 LQKENI, per germline. This CDR3 is 15 amino acids long. J gave up 2 bases and V 4 bases, and 4 bases lay outside the gene matches. CDR3 sequence reads: CASSQLAGLTDTQYF. The CDR3 DNA is TGTGCCAGCTCACAACTAGCGGGTCTCACAGATACGCAGTATTTT.

This clone has only a few counts. The rearrangement joins TRBV2 to TRBJ1-6; D remains unclear. Deletions cut 3 bases from V and 4 bases from J, with 13 bases between. The germline gives CDR1 SNHLY, CDR2 FYNNEI. The CDR3 has 16 amino acids. The CDR3 region is CASSEEGAGYNSPLHF. The DNA of the CDR3 is TGTGCCAGCAGTGAGGAAGGTGCCGGGTATAATTCACCCCTCCACTTT.

The chain carries TRBV28 and TRBJ2-7, with D possibly TRBD2 on 5 matching bases. CDR1 is MDHEN, CDR2 SYDVKM, per germline. CDR3 length equals 12 residues. Trimming took off 6 bases at V and 7 bases at J, with 13 bases between the two ends. The CDR3 loop reads CASSTSRGEQYF. CDR3 bases: TGTGCCAGCAGCACATCCCGAGGGGAGCAGTACTTC.

This chain connects TRBV27 to TRBJ2-1, with 10 bases matching TRBD2. The V gene end was trimmed by 6 bases and the J gene end by 14 bases; junction bases not matched to a gene: 7. Germline CDR1 is MNHEY and CDR2 is SMNVEV (reference sequence). The length of the CDR3 is 12 residues. This CDR3 reads CASSQLAGDEFF. The CDR3 coding sequence is TGTGCCAGCAGCCAGCTAGCGGGAGACGAGTTCTTC.

The V gene is TRBV28, the J gene TRBJ2-3; D is possibly TRBD2 (6 bases). The V and J ends lost 3 bases and 4 bases respectively, with 8 bases between them. CDR3 length equals 13 residues. The germline CDR1 and CDR2 sequences are MDHEN and SYDVKM. CDR3 DNA: TGTGCCAGCAGTTTGCGGGGACCAGATACGCAGTATTTT. It codes for CASSLRGPDTQYF.

This clone occurred a few times. Other DNA sequences within the sample encode an identical CDR3. V gene TRBV7-8 combines with J gene TRBJ2-5; 8 nucleotides agree with TRBD1. There are 13 residues in the CDR3. The germline V gene encodes CDR1 SGHVS and CDR2 FQNEAQ. V lost 3 bases, J lost 3 bases, and 0 bases stayed unmatched. Written as DNA, the CDR3 is TGTGCCAGCAGCTTGGGACAGGAAGAGACCCAGTACTTC. It translates to CASSLGQEETQYF.

This sequence joins TRBV2 and TRBJ2-5, with 9 positions matching TRBD1. This CDR3 is built from 15 residues. The junction had 10 bases not matched to a gene; V was cut back by 6 bases and J by 5 bases. Germline lookup yields CDR1 SNHLY and CDR2 FYNNEI. DNA of the CDR3: TGTGCCAGCAGCCTTACAGGGGGCAATTGGGAGACCCAGTACTTC. Translating it yields CASSLTGGNWETQYF.

This clone has just one count. V is TRBV10-3 and J is TRBJ2-7, with TRBD1 as a possible D gene (5 bases). Germline values: CDR1 ENHRY, CDR2 SYGVKD. V dropped 0 bases and J dropped 2 bases, with 14 bases sitting between them. This CDR3 spans 16 amino acids. The CDR3 DNA reads TGTGCCATCAGTGAGTCCAAGACAGAAGACACCTACGAGCAGTACTTC. This encodes CAISESKTEDTYEQYF.

The chain is built from TRBV5-4 and TRBJ2-3, with D unclear. Between the trimmed V and J ends, which lost 0 bases and 0 bases, there was a span of 8 bases. The CDR3 covers 15 residues. From germline, CDR1 is SGHNT and CDR2 YYREEE (reference sequence). CDR3 residues: CASSLGHPSTDTQYF. Here the CDR3 DNA reads TGTGCCAGCAGCTTGGGACACCCTAGCACAGATACGCAGTATTTT.

This sequence joins TRBV9 and TRBJ2-3; 11 nucleotides agree with TRBD2. Germline trimming cut 4 bases from V and 2 bases from J; bases unmatched to any gene: 12. Per germline, CDR1 SGDLS and CDR2 YYNGEE. CDR3 length: 18 amino acids. The CDR3 DNA follows: TGTGCCAGCAGCTCTTCCGGGACTAGCGGAGCACACACAGATACGCAGTATTTT. Translated: CASSSSGTSGAHTDTQYF.

The genes are TRBV29-1 and TRBJ2-7; 9 bases line up with TRBD1. Per the germline V gene, CDR1 is SQVTM and CDR2 is ANQGSEA. The CDR3 contains 14 residues. The junction had 4 bases not matched to a gene; V was cut back by 1 base and J by 3 bases. CDR3 in DNA: TGCAGCGTTGAAGCGGAGGGACAGGGCTACGAGCAGTACTTC. Residues: CSVEAEGQGYEQYF.

This clone was seen once. The rearrangement links TRBV7-7 to TRBJ2-5; 7 nucleotides line up with TRBD1. Germline CDR1 and CDR2: SSHAT and FNYEAQ (reference sequence). The junction had 12 bases not matched to a gene; V was cut back by 0 bases and J by 5 bases. There are 17 residues in the CDR3. DNA for the CDR3: TGTGCCAGCAGCTTAGCGCTAAGTGGACTCAGGGGGGAGACCCAGTACTTC. Translated, it gives CASSLALSGLRGETQYF.

The V and J genes are TRBV14 and TRBJ2-1; 8 nucleotides align to TRBD1. Germline loops: CDR1 SGHDN, CDR2 FVKESK. This CDR3 contains 17 residues. V shed 2 bases and J 7 bases; nucleotides not matched to a gene: 13. The CDR3 here is CASSQRLGGQAANEQFF. In DNA form, the CDR3 reads TGTGCCAGCAGCCAAAGACTGGGGGGACAGGCAGCAAATGAGCAGTTCTTC.

This clone was observed a handful of times. This chain uses TRBV5-1 with TRBJ1-3; the D gene is possibly TRBD1 (6 bases). Germline lookup yields CDR1 SGHRS and CDR2 YFSETQ. Trimming left V 3 bases short and J 0 bases short, with 13 bases between. This CDR3 comprises 16 residues. The CDR3 sequence: CASSYGGRISGNTIYF. In DNA form, the CDR3 reads TGCGCCAGCAGCTACGGGGGGCGCATCTCTGGAAACACCATATATTTT.

This sequence joins TRBV7-6 and TRBJ2-7; perhaps TRBD1 as D (6 bases). Trimming stripped 3 bases from V and 5 bases from J, with 11 bases between. The germline gives CDR1 SGHVS, CDR2 FNYEAQ. This CDR3 has 13 amino acids. CDR3 loop: CASSFRQVDEQYF. CDR3 coding DNA: TGTGCCAGCAGCTTTCGACAGGTAGACGAGCAGTACTTC.

The chain is built from TRBV21-1 and TRBJ2-1; the D call of TRBD2 is as the table states it, not checked on the DNA. TRBV21-1 is a listed pseudogene. This CDR3 is built from 11 residues. The chain's CDR3 is CAAGDGDEQFF. The CDR3 DNA reads TGTGCCGCGGGCGACGGCGATGAGCAGTTCTTC.

This chain uses TRBV5-4 with TRBJ1-2; unclear D gene. Trimming left V 4 bases short and J 2 bases short, with 12 bases between. Germline values: CDR1 SGHNT, CDR2 YYREEE (reference sequence). There are 14 residues in the CDR3. The CDR3 region has the DNA TGTGCCAGCAGCAGCGTCGGGGAGAACTATGGCTACACCTTC. Translated, it gives CASSSVGENYGYTF.

This chain connects TRBV28 to TRBJ1-5; tentatively, D is TRBD1 (6 bases). Trimming shortened V by 7 bases and J by 1 base, and 14 bases separated the two germline ends. The CDR3 contains 15 residues. Germline CDR1 MDHEN, CDR2 SYDVKM. Written as DNA, the CDR3 is TGTGCCAGCACCCTTCAGGGGTGGAGCAATCAGCCCCAGCATTTT. Its translation is CASTLQGWSNQPQHF.

This chain joins TRBV6-2 or TRBV6-3 and TRBJ2-4, with 7 positions matching TRBD2. CDR3 length: 17 residues. From germline, CDR1 is MNHEY and CDR2 SVGEGT. V trimming: 0 bases; J trimming: 4 bases; junction bases outside the gene matches: 9. The CDR3 DNA reads as TGTGCCAGCAGTTACTCGAGGCGGGAGATTGAAAAAAACATTCAGTACTTC. It is translated as CASSYSRREIEKNIQYF.

The V and J genes are TRBV5-1 and TRBJ1-2, with a possible D match to TRBD1 (6 bases). V dropped 2 bases and J dropped 4 bases, with 12 bases sitting between them. CDR1 SGHRS and CDR2 YFSETQ come from the germline V gene. This CDR3 spans 14 amino acids. The DNA for the CDR3 is TGCGCCAGCAGCTTTTCGGGACACCTCTATGGCTACACCTTC. Translation gives CASSFSGHLYGYTF.

This clone was seen a few times. V is TRBV15 and J is TRBJ2-2; unclear D gene. The germline gives CDR1 LNHNV, CDR2 YYDKDF (reference sequence). The V gene lost 2 bases and the J gene lost 5 bases, with 3 bases spanning the gap. This CDR3 region has 12 residues. CDR3 loop: CATSRRTGELFF. Here the CDR3 DNA reads TGTGCCACCAGCAGACGGACCGGGGAGCTGTTTTTT. The entire variable domain, with the rest obtained from reference TRBV15 and TRBJ2-2, is as follows: DAMVIQNPRYQVTQFGKPVTLSCSQTLNHNVMYWYQQKSSQAPKLLFHYYDKDFNNEADTPDNFQSRRPNTSFCFLDIRSPGLGDTAMYLCATSRRTGELFFGEGSRLTVL.

The rearrangement uses TRBV9 and TRBJ2-1, with TRBD2 identical over 10 bases. V lost 0 bases to trimming and J lost 9 bases; unmatched junction nucleotides: 12. This CDR3 is built from 17 residues. Per germline, CDR1 SGDLS and CDR2 YYNGEE. This CDR3 reads CASSVGPAGGPVLEQFF. Written as DNA, the CDR3 is TGTGCCAGCAGCGTAGGACCAGCGGGAGGGCCGGTGCTTGAGCAGTTCTTC.

The rearrangement links TRBV5-4 to TRBJ1-2, with 7 bases that match TRBD1. V dropped 0 bases and J dropped 4; count of bases not matched to a gene: 6. The CDR3 sequence is 15 residues long. Per germline, CDR1 SGHNT and CDR2 YYREEE (reference sequence). The CDR3 protein is CASSLEGGRVYGYTF. The CDR3 nucleotides are TGTGCCAGCAGCTTGGAAGGGGGCAGGGTCTATGGCTACACCTTC.

The rearrangement joins TRBV5-5 to TRBJ2-1, with TRBD1 matching 9 bases. Germline lookup yields CDR1 SGHKS and CDR2 YYEKEE (reference sequence). The V segment lost 8 bases and the J segment 5 bases; nucleotides outside the gene matches: 8. CDR3 size: 14 residues. In nucleotides, the CDR3 is TGTGCCAGTTTCCCGGGACAGGGCGACAATGAGCAGTTCTTC. Residues: CASFPGQGDNEQFF.

The rearrangement links TRBV6-1 to TRBJ1-5; D gene ambiguous. Germline CDR1 is MNHNS and CDR2 is SASEGT. There are 14 residues in the CDR3. Trimming stripped 3 bases from V and 5 bases from J, with 11 bases between. CDR3 sequence: CASSDPQIYQPQHF. CDR3 DNA: TGTGCCAGCAGTGATCCACAGATTTATCAGCCCCAGCATTTT.

The rearrangement uses TRBV13 and TRBJ2-1; TRBD2 matches 13 bases. The V gene end was trimmed by 5 bases and the J gene end by 5 bases; junction bases not matched to a gene: 3. The CDR3 covers 15 residues. Germline V gives CDR1 PRHDT, CDR2 FYEKMQ (reference sequence). The CDR3 protein is CASSPGLAGNNEQFF. The CDR3 coding sequence is TGTGCCAGCAGCCCGGGACTAGCGGGGAACAATGAGCAGTTCTTC.